This TCR beta chain was captured by sequencing in a study of blood T cell repertoires in COVID-19 (dated by TCRdb to about 2020). Regarding the study in general: Samples covering the acute and convalescent phases of COVID-19 were provided by collaborators in the United States, Italy and Spain. The prospective study material was composed of cDNA or gDNA derived from T cells, B-cell-depleted T cells, or PBMCs. The dataset comprised deeply sampled blood TCRbeta repertoires from subjects exposed to, actively infected with, or recovered from COVID-19. The repertoires were made available in a free public database intended to serve as a resource for research on the immune response to SARS-CoV-2. The samples were drawn from two sources: the first 160 participants of the ongoing ImmuneRACE study, and 1,000 to 1,500 subjects contributed by 6 global collaborators. A de-identified subject ID, COVID-19 status, age in years and sex were almost always included in the sample metadata. Where available, HLA class I and class II types were obtained from metadata supplied by the sample provider rather than from assay-based typing.

The immunoSEQ Assay, a bias-controlled multiplex PCR, was used to amplify TCRbeta CDR3 regions from genomic DNA. As for the authors' bioinformatics: The number of nucleated cells in each sample was estimated by amplification of reference gene primers within the assay. Sequence reads were collapsed and filtered to measure the absolute abundance of every unique TCRbeta CDR3 rearrangement. Productive Simpson clonality was computed per sample as the square root of Simpson's diversity index over productive rearrangements. TCRdb obtained this table from immuneACCESS and retained in-frame rearrangements with V and J assigned. These tables miss some clones; where compared with another copy, unresolved V genes account for less than half of the shortfall, and the remainder is unexplained. That table is the source of V, J and clone size, and D and trimming were worked out from the DNA. In all, the sample holds under 150,000 clones, and 81% of those were seen once. Of the sample, roughly 1.4% falls within the top ten clones.

Results and caveats for the whole study, not just this receptor: The quantity of clinical and demographic metadata differed by source and by participant and was supplied without curation.

Taken from cysteine to phenylalanine, the CDR3 has 17 residues. Just CDR3 DNA is preserved here, 51 bases in frame from base 1. CDR1 and CDR2, looked up from the germline V gene, are MGHRA and YSYEKL. Trimmed from V: 2 bases; trimmed from J: 1 base; junction bases lacking a gene match: 6. A remark on this clone: No cognate antigen has been identified for it. Base qualities are not recorded, but no much larger clone differs from it by a single base.

Each collaborating institution followed its own protocols to collect whole blood in K2EDTA tubes. For TCRbeta analysis, collaborator samples were shipped as frozen whole blood, as isolated PBMCs, or as DNA extracted from either sample type. This clonotype was obtained from a man aged 50 to 59 with acute or convalescent COVID-19. Sequencing was done on a sample of peripheral blood. In this chain, TRBV4-1 is recombined with TRBJ2-2, and 8 junction bases match TRBD2. CDR3 loop: CASSQPSAGENTGELFF. The nucleotide sequence reads as follows: TGCGCCAGCAGCCAACCTTCAGCGGGGGAGAACACCGGGGAGCTGTTTTTT.